This T cell receptor beta chain was recorded in a study of blood T cell repertoires in COVID-19. Overall study: Researchers got acute and convalescent COVID-19 samples from the United States, Italy and Spain. T cells, B-cell-depleted T cells, or PBMCs provided the cDNA or gDNA that served as material.

Per the original data handling: By means of reference gene primer amplification, nucleated cell counts were estimated. The table came from immunoSEQ multiplex PCR; TCRdb's copy has only in-frame clones and leaves some out. V, J and clone size were drawn from that table, and D and trimming were deduced from the DNA. Of some 96,000 clones listed, 70% to 90% are singletons. This clone has more than one count but fewer than ten. From germline, CDR1 is MNHEY and CDR2 SVGAGI. The CDR3 extends over 15 amino acids. Trimming removed 3 bases from V and 5 bases from J, with 16 bases in between. The chain recombines TRBV6-5 with TRBJ2-5, with D perhaps TRBD1 (6 bases). This sequence originates from a man of 80 years or more with acute or convalescent COVID-19. The sequenced material came from peripheral blood. The CDR3 reads CASSYTQGIGETQYF. The CDR3 nucleotides read TGTGCCAGCAGTTATACGCAGGGGATCGGGGAGACCCAGTACTTC.